The next 31 T cell receptor beta chains were all read from a single sample in a study of T cell repertoires in cytomegalovirus infection. TCRdb processed the reads anew with MiXCR; each CDR3 protein has one entry. The data contain 150,000 to 200,000 distinct CDR3 sequences, around 20% of them singletons. Material: PBMCs. The receptors were sampled from a human donor in good health (CMV status not recorded). Some clones in this sample may be carry-over from other donors' samples.

V gene TRBV5-6 combines with J gene TRBJ1-6, with 9 bases identical to TRBD1. This CDR3 spans 15 amino acids. Losses at the gene ends were 6 bases for V and 7 bases for J; bases not matched to a gene: 8. Germline V gives CDR1 SGHDT, CDR2 YYEEEE. The DNA of the CDR3 is TGTGCCAGCACGCTTTCCGGGACAGGGAATTCACCCCTCCACTTT. As protein: CASTLSGTGNSPLHF.

This chain links TRBV7-2 with TRBJ2-5; D possibly corresponds to TRBD2 (5 bases). CDR3 length: 12 amino acids. Germline V gene data show CDR1 as SGHTA and CDR2 as FQGNSA. Trimming removed 7 bases at V and 7 bases at J, with 13 bases between. The CDR3 DNA sequence: TGTGCCAGCAACATACTGGCGGGGACCCAGTACTTC. Amino acid sequence: CASNILAGTQYF. The entire variable domain, with the rest obtained from reference TRBV7-2 and TRBJ2-5, is as follows: GAGVSQSPSNKVTEKGKDVELRCDPISGHTALYWYRQSLGQGLEFLIYFQGNSAPDKSGLPSDRFSAERTGGSVSTLTIQRTQQEDSAVYLCASNILAGTQYFGPGTRLLVL.

The chain recombines TRBV13 with TRBJ2-5; D may be TRBD2 (6 bases). Germline assignment: CDR1 PRHDT and CDR2 FYEKMQ (reference sequence). Trimming removed 5 bases at V and 3 bases at J, with 19 bases between. CDR3 length: 16 residues. The CDR3 loop is CASSAYGSYQEETQYF. The CDR3 coding sequence is TGTGCCAGCAGCGCCTACGGGAGCTACCAAGAAGAGACCCAGTACTTC.

This clonotype was seen more than once but under ten times. V gene TRBV28 combines with J gene TRBJ2-7, with 7 bases that match TRBD1. The germline gives CDR1 MDHEN, CDR2 SYDVKM. The CDR3 is 14 amino acids. J was trimmed by 4 bases and V by 4 bases; bases with no gene match: 7. The CDR3 here is CASSSRQGWYEQYF. Here the CDR3 DNA reads TGTGCCAGCAGTTCCCGACAGGGATGGTACGAGCAGTACTTC.

In the case of this clonotype: A much larger clone differs by one base, so this may be a read error. CDR3 bases: TGTGCCAGCAGCCGACAGAGTGACAGTGGAAACACCATATATTTT. Protein: CASSRQSDSGNTIYF. The chain has TRBV7-2 and TRBJ1-3; D may be TRBD1 (5 bases). The CDR3 is 15 residues long. The ends were cut back, 5 bases at V and 3 bases at J, with 14 bases in the middle. CDR1 and CDR2 from the germline V gene are SGHTA and FQGNSA.

The gene calls are TRBV9 and TRBJ2-6; D is unresolved. The V end was cut by 4 bases, the J end by 0 bases, with 5 bases between. The CDR3 runs to 14 residues. The germline gives CDR1 SGDLS, CDR2 YYNGEE. This CDR3 reads CASSLFSGANVLTF. The CDR3 nucleotides read TGTGCCAGCAGCCTTTTCTCTGGGGCCAACGTCCTGACTTTC.

This chain connects TRBV5-6 to TRBJ2-2, with D perhaps matching TRBD1 (6 bases). Germline CDR1 SGHDT, CDR2 YYEEEE. Deletions cut 2 bases from V and 6 bases from J, with 14 bases between. The CDR3 is made up of 15 amino acids. DNA for the CDR3: TGTGCCAGCAGCTTAGGACAGATTTTCTCCGGGGAGCTGTTTTTT. Its protein product is CASSLGQIFSGELFF.

This chain uses TRBV7-9 with TRBJ2-2; the D gene is possibly TRBD2 (6 bases). Germline CDR1 reads SEHNR; CDR2 reads FQNEAQ (reference sequence). The CDR3 has 15 amino acids. V was shortened by 5 bases and J by 1 base, with 11 bases between the two germline ends. The CDR3 coding sequence is TGTGCCAGCAGCAGAGATAGCGGGAACACCGGGGAGCTGTTTTTT. This gives the protein CASSRDSGNTGELFF.

The chain combines TRBV11-2 with TRBJ1-5; no clear D. The CDR3 contains 15 residues. Looked up from germline, CDR1 is SGHAT and CDR2 is FQNNGV. V was pared by 1 base and J by 6 bases, with 13 bases between. The CDR3 sequence: CASSLGINLGQPQHF. The CDR3 nucleotides read TGTGCCAGCAGCTTAGGCATAAACTTAGGTCAGCCCCAGCATTTT.

This clonotype occurred many times. V and J are TRBV7-8 and TRBJ2-7; D possibly corresponds to TRBD1 (5 bases). The V end was cut by 5 bases, the J end by 3 bases, with 14 bases between. Germline V gives CDR1 SGHVS, CDR2 FQNEAQ. This CDR3 is 14 amino acids long. CDR3 in amino acids: CASSHGPRGYEQYF. DNA of the CDR3: TGTGCCAGCAGCCACGGTCCTAGGGGCTACGAGCAGTACTTC.

The rearrangement links TRBV5-1 to TRBJ2-5; 8 bases match TRBD1. The CDR3 loop spans 14 amino acids. Trimming took 3 bases from V and 7 from J; bases not matched to a gene: 8. From germline, CDR1 is SGHRS and CDR2 YFSETQ. CDR3 loop: CASSSTGESGTQYF. CDR3 sequence (DNA): TGCGCCAGCAGCTCGACAGGGGAGAGCGGGACCCAGTACTTC.

The chain links TRBV28 to TRBJ1-5, with a tentative D call TRBD1 (5 bases). Per germline, CDR1 MDHEN and CDR2 SYDVKM. The CDR3 contains 14 residues. The V and J ends lost 6 bases and 0 bases respectively, with 9 bases between them. The CDR3 sequence is CASRGPASNQPQHF. CDR3 nucleotide sequence: TGTGCCAGCAGGGGACCAGCTAGCAATCAGCCCCAGCATTTT.

The V and J genes are TRBV20-1 and TRBJ2-1; 8 bases are a match to TRBD2. The CDR3 sequence is 16 residues long. The J segment lost 4 bases and the V segment lost 6 bases, leaving 14 bases of the junction unmatched. Germline V gene sequence: CDR1 DFQATT, CDR2 SNEGSKA (reference sequence). In DNA, the CDR3 is TGCAGTGCCGGGCCCGCGGGGGGCGACAATTACAATGAGCAGTTCTTC. Translating gives CSAGPAGGDNYNEQFF.

V is TRBV2 and J is TRBJ2-5, with 10 bases fitting TRBD2. The CDR3 sequence is 14 residues long. V was pared by 11 bases and J by 5 bases, with 11 bases of the junction left unmatched. The germline V gene has CDR1 SNHLY and CDR2 FYNNEI. CDR3 nucleotide sequence: TGTGCCGGACGTAGGACTAGCGGTTTGGAGACCCAGTACTTC. Its translation: CAGRRTSGLETQYF.

Details on this clonotype: Compared with germline, one end of the junction differs, possibly owing to a read error. The V call is TRBV7-2, the J call TRBJ2-1, with D perhaps TRBD1 (6 bases). The germline CDR1 and CDR2 sequences are SGHTA and FQGNSA. This CDR3 comprises 16 residues. CDR3 DNA: TGTGCCAGCAGCTCTGATGCTAGGGGGACCTACAATGAGCAGTTCTTT. Encoded protein: CASSSDARGTYNEQFF.

The table lists this clonotype with many counts. The chain uses TRBV12-3 or TRBV12-4 and TRBJ2-1, with D possibly being TRBD1 (6 bases). The V and J ends lost 6 bases and 4 bases respectively, with 16 bases between them. This CDR3 comprises 15 residues. The CDR3 spells CASRTLTGRYNEQFF. CDR3 DNA: TGTGCCAGCAGAACCTTGACAGGCAGATACAATGAGCAGTTCTTC.

The chain has TRBV7-3 and TRBJ2-3; 11 nucleotides match TRBD2. The CDR3 spans 16 residues. The germline gives CDR1 SGHTA, CDR2 FQGTGA. Trimming took 6 bases from V and 4 from J; bases not matched to a gene: 9. As DNA, the CDR3 is TGTGCCAGCAGTACTAAACTAGCGGGAGAATCAGATACGCAGTATTTT. Residues: CASSTKLAGESDTQYF. Looking up the rest from reference TRBV7-3 and TRBJ2-3 gives the full variable domain: GAGVSQTPSNKVTEKGKYVELRCDPISGHTALYWYRQSLGQGPEFLIYFQGTGAADDSGLPNDRFFAVRPEGSVSTLKIQRTERGDSAVYLCASSTKLAGESDTQYFGPGTRLTVL.

The chain links TRBV6-8 to TRBJ2-2, with D perhaps TRBD1 or TRBD2 (5 bases each). With 2 bases removed from V and 5 bases from J, the gap between germline ends came to 9 bases. The germline V gene encodes CDR1 MNHGY and CDR2 SAAAGT. The CDR3 is 14 residues long. The CDR3 reads CASSYTGLTGELFF. The DNA of the CDR3 is TGTGCCAGCAGTTACACAGGACTGACCGGGGAGCTGTTTTTT.

Regarding this clonotype: This may be a read error, as it is one base from a much larger clone. V and J are TRBV7-9 and TRBJ2-2, with 9 bases identical to TRBD2. CDR1 SEHNR and CDR2 FQNEAQ come from the germline V gene (reference sequence). This CDR3 is built from 16 residues. The CDR3: CASSLGLAGITGEQFF. In nucleotides, the CDR3 is TGTGCCAGCAGCCTAGGCCTAGCGGGAATCACCGGGGAGCAGTTTTTT.

V usage is TRBV19 and J usage is TRBJ1-1; D gene uncertain. CDR3 size: 16 residues. Germline CDR1 reads LNHDA; CDR2 reads SQIVND (reference sequence). The V end was cut by 2 bases, the J end by 4 bases, with 17 bases between. The CDR3 sequence: CASSIRPRTSGTEAFF. The CDR3 DNA follows: TGTGCCAGTAGTATACGCCCCAGGACTTCGGGCACTGAAGCTTTCTTT. The full variable domain, rest sourced from reference TRBV19 and TRBJ1-1, is DGGITQSPKYLFRKEGQNVTLSCEQNLNHDAMYWYRQDPGQGLRLIYYSQIVNDFQKGDIAEGYSVSREKKESFPLTVTSAQKNPTAFYLCASSIRPRTSGTEAFFGQGTRLTVV.

The V gene is TRBV7-2, the J gene TRBJ1-2, with D perhaps TRBD1 (5 bases). Trimming cost V 5 bases and J 8 bases, with 9 bases left between them. The CDR3 is made up of 11 amino acids. Per germline, CDR1 SGHTA and CDR2 FQGNSA. CDR3 amino acids: CASSQGAGYTF. CDR3 in DNA: TGTGCCAGCAGCCAGGGTGCCGGCTACACCTTC.

The chain is built from TRBV6-2 or TRBV6-3 and TRBJ1-1; D unclear. This CDR3 has 14 amino acids. Deletions cut 0 bases from V and 1 base from J, with 6 bases between. The V gene's germline CDR1 is MNHEY and CDR2 SVGEGT. CDR3 nucleotides: TGTGCCAGCAGTTACTCGAGCAAGAACACTGAAGCTTTCTTT. Translation: CASSYSSKNTEAFF.

Turning to this clonotype: No conserved phenylalanine or tryptophan ends this CDR3, so it is likely a read error. This chain uses TRBV15 with TRBJ1-2; D uncertain. V lost 5 bases and J lost 4, with 20 bases in between. Looked up from germline, CDR1 is LNHNV and CDR2 is YYDKDF (reference sequence). The CDR3 is 16 amino acids. CDR3 DNA: TGTGCCACCAGCCCCCTCGGGCAGCAGGTGCCCTATGGCTACACCTCC. Protein: CATSPLGQQVPYGYTS.

In its sample, this clonotype was seen many times. The chain recombines TRBV14 with TRBJ2-7; D may be TRBD1 or TRBD2 (5 bases each). The CDR3 runs 13 residues. Germline V gene data show CDR1 as SGHDN and CDR2 as FVKESK. The germline V and J ends were trimmed by 5 bases and 1 base, with 9 bases remaining between them. The CDR3 sequence is CASSVWGSYEQYF. CDR3 bases: TGTGCCAGCAGCGTGTGGGGGTCCTACGAGCAGTACTTC.

This clonotype was detected a few times. CDR3 sequence reads: CASSYSTGLNEQYF. CDR3 sequence (DNA): TGTGCCAGCAGTTACTCGACAGGGCTAAACGAGCAGTACTTC. The chain employs TRBV6-5 and TRBJ2-7, with TRBD1 matching over 7 bases. The CDR3 loop spans 14 amino acids. Germline CDR1 is MNHEY and CDR2 is SVGAGI. J lost 5 bases, V lost 0 bases, and 4 bases had no gene match.

This clonotype appeared a single time. V is TRBV6-1 and J is TRBJ2-2; D might be TRBD2 (6 bases). This CDR3 spans 14 amino acids. V gave up 1 base and J gave up 9 bases, with 12 bases separating them. Looked up from germline, CDR1 is MNHNS and CDR2 is SASEGT. CDR3 DNA: TGTGCCAGCAGTGAAGGAGGCGGACTAAGGGAGCTGTTTTTT. Encoded protein: CASSEGGGLRELFF.

This clonotype came up a few times. The chain employs TRBV10-3 and TRBJ2-2, with 9 positions matching TRBD1. The CDR3 is made up of 13 amino acids. V shed 8 bases, J shed 7 bases, and the junction held 5 bases outside the gene matches. CDR1 ENHRY and CDR2 SYGVKD come from the germline V gene. CDR3 loop: CAIARDRDGELFF. In DNA, the CDR3 is TGTGCCATCGCCCGGGACAGGGACGGGGAGCTGTTTTTT.

The chain couples TRBV6-6 to TRBJ2-7; no reliable D call. Germline CDR1 MNHNY, CDR2 SVGAGI (reference sequence). The CDR3 has 12 residues. Deletions cut 5 bases from V and 3 bases from J, with 8 bases between. CDR3 loop: CASSQDGYEQYF. The CDR3 DNA sequence: TGTGCCAGCAGTCAGGACGGCTACGAGCAGTACTTC.

This clonotype was detected ten times or more. The rearrangement links TRBV7-9 to TRBJ2-1; D is perhaps TRBD1 (5 bases). Looked up from germline, CDR1 is SEHNR and CDR2 is FQNEAQ (reference sequence). Deletions cut 0 bases from V and 9 bases from J, with 12 bases between. This CDR3 is built from 14 residues. This chain's CDR3 is CASSLAGAVREQFF. The CDR3 DNA reads as TGTGCCAGCAGCTTAGCAGGGGCAGTACGTGAGCAGTTCTTC.

In this sample, this clonotype turned up many times. The chain links TRBV7-2 to TRBJ1-1, with 9 positions matching TRBD1. This CDR3 is built from 14 residues. V shed 5 bases, J shed 7 bases, and the junction held 8 bases outside the gene matches. Germline CDR1 reads SGHTA; CDR2 reads FQGNSA. For the CDR3, the DNA is TGTGCCAGCAGCCGAACGGGACAGGGCGTTGAAGCTTTCTTT. Translation: CASSRTGQGVEAFF.

V gene TRBV10-3 combines with J gene TRBJ2-3; D is unclear. The length of the CDR3 is 11 residues. Germline CDR1 ENHRY, CDR2 SYGVKD. With 4 bases removed from V and 3 bases from J, the gap between germline ends came to 2 bases. The CDR3 loop is CAISGTDTQYF. DNA for the CDR3: TGTGCCATCAGTGGAACAGATACGCAGTATTTT.